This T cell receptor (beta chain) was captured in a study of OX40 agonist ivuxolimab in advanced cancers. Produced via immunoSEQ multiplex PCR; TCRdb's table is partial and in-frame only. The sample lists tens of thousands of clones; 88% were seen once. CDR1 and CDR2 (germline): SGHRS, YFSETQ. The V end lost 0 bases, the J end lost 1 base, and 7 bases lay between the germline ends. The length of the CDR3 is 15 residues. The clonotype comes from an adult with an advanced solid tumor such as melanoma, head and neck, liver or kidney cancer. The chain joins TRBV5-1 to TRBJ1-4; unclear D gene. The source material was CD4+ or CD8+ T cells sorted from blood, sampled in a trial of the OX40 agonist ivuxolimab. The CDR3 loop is CASSLAAVTNEKLFF. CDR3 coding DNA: TGCGCCAGCAGCTTGGCAGCTGTAACTAATGAAAAACTGTTTTTT.